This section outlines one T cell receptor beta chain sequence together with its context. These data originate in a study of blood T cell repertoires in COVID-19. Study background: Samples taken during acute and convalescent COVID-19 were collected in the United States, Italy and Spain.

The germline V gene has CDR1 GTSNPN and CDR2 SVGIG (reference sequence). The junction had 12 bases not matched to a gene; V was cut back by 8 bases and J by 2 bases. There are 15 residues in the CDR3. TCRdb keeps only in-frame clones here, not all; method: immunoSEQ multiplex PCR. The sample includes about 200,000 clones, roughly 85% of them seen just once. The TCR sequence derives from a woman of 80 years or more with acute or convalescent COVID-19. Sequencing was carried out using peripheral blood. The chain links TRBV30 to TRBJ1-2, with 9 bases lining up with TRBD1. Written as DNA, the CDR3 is TGTGCCCGCAATCCCGGGACAGGGTCGAACTATGGCTACACCTTC. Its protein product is CARNPGTGSNYGYTF.